Listed here are 16 T cell receptor beta chains from one sample, sequenced in a study of control samples from healthy donors and cancer patients (dated by TCRdb to about 2020). The library relied on the immunoSEQ multiplex PCR assay. Here the immuneACCESS table is served through TCRdb, limited to in-frame sequences with V and J called. Missing clones are a known gap in these copies; in checked studies unresolved V genes cover under half, and the rest lacks a known reason. The table for this sample lists under 55,000 clones; 80% of them were counted only once. The ten largest clones take up about 9.4% of the sample. The sequenced material came from blood. Receptor source: a man aged 70-80 years in good health.

This clone was seen a few times. The genes are TRBV28 and TRBJ2-2; the D gene is possibly TRBD1 (5 bases). V shed 5 bases and J shed 6 bases, with 10 bases lying between them. Germline V gives CDR1 MDHEN, CDR2 SYDVKM. There are 13 residues in the CDR3. CDR3 in amino acids: CASSLDIAGELFF. Written as DNA, the CDR3 is TGTGCCAGCAGTCTGGACATCGCCGGGGAGCTGTTTTTT.

This chain joins TRBV28 and TRBJ2-3, with D hard to call. From germline, CDR1 is MDHEN and CDR2 SYDVKM. The CDR3 runs 14 residues. Trimming cost V 6 bases and J 4 bases, with 14 bases left between them. In DNA form, the CDR3 reads TGTGCCAGCAGGTCGGCTACTCGGGCAGATACGCAGTATTTT. Its protein product is CASRSATRADTQYF.

This clone occurred a few times. The genes are TRBV4-1 and TRBJ1-4; D remains unclear. V shed 1 base and J shed 0 bases, with 9 bases lying between them. Germline V lookup: CDR1 MGHRA, CDR2 YSYEKL. This CDR3 is built from 16 residues. In DNA form, the CDR3 reads TGCGCCAGCAGCCAAGGGACTGCCGCAACTAATGAAAAACTGTTTTTT. Amino acids: CASSQGTAATNEKLFF.

The CDR3 here is CAGLPKRGRGADTQYF. CDR3 nucleotide sequence: TGTGCCGGGTTACCCAAGCGGGGCCGCGGGGCAGATACGCAGTATTTT. The rearrangement links TRBV30 to TRBJ2-3, with 7 bases fitting TRBD2. J lost 4 bases, V lost 8 bases, and 18 bases had no gene match. In germline, CDR1 is GTSNPN, CDR2 SVGIG (reference sequence). This CDR3 comprises 16 residues. The full variable domain, rest sourced from reference TRBV30 and TRBJ2-3, is SQTIHQWPATLVQPVGSPLSLECTVEGTSNPNLYWYRQAAGRGLQLLFYSVGIGQISSEVPQNLSASRPQDRQFILSSKKLLLSDSGFYLCAGLPKRGRGADTQYFGPGTRLTVL.

The genes are TRBV30 and TRBJ1-1; D may be TRBD1 (6 bases). The ends were cut back, 4 bases at V and 4 bases at J, with 13 bases in the middle. The CDR3 runs to 13 residues. The germline V gene has CDR1 GTSNPN and CDR2 SVGIG (reference sequence). The CDR3 coding sequence is TGTGCCTGGACCGGACAGCTGATCACTGAAGCTTTCTTT. Protein sequence: CAWTGQLITEAFF.

J is TRBJ2-3 and V is TRBV5-4; TRBD1 or TRBD2 may be the D gene (5 bases each). This CDR3 is built from 13 residues. V lost 3 bases to trimming and J lost 4 bases, with 9 bases between them. Germline assignment: CDR1 SGHNT and CDR2 YYREEE (reference sequence). DNA of the CDR3: TGTGCCAGCAGCTCTATGGGGGCAGATACGCAGTATTTT. Translated, it gives CASSSMGADTQYF.

In this sample, this clone turned up once. The V and J genes are TRBV7-9 and TRBJ2-7; no firm D call. Trimming took 2 bases from V and 5 from J, leaving 13 bases between them. Germline V gene sequence: CDR1 SEHNR, CDR2 FQNEAQ (reference sequence). The CDR3 covers 14 residues. In DNA, the CDR3 is TGTGCCAGCAGCTTATCCACCACGGCGGACGAGCAGTACTTC. It is translated as CASSLSTTADEQYF.

The table lists this clone with a few counts. The chain recombines TRBV2 with TRBJ1-2; D is perhaps TRBD1 (5 bases). The CDR3 has 11 residues. CDR1 is SNHLY, CDR2 FYNNEI, per germline. The germline V and J ends were trimmed by 8 bases and 7 bases, with 11 bases remaining between them. CDR3 in amino acids: CASGTRGGYTF. CDR3 bases: TGTGCCAGCGGAACGAGGGGTGGCTACACCTTC.

V is TRBV7-8 and J is TRBJ2-5; D gene ambiguous. The CDR3 has 12 residues. The V end was cut by 5 bases, the J end by 9 bases, with 13 bases between. Germline values: CDR1 SGHVS, CDR2 FQNEAQ. CDR3 DNA sequence: TGTGCCAGCAGCCCGACCGCTAAGGCCCAGTACTTC. It yields the protein CASSPTAKAQYF.

The chain employs TRBV5-1 and TRBJ2-1; a weak D match, TRBD1 (7 bases). Trimming stripped 2 bases from V and 4 bases from J, with 16 bases between. The CDR3 sequence is 16 residues long. Germline V gene lookup returns CDR1 SGHRS and CDR2 YFSETQ. The CDR3 nucleotides read TGCGCCAGCAGCTTTGGGTCAGGGGGGATGTACAATGAGCAGTTCTTC. This codes for CASSFGSGGMYNEQFF.

CDR3 region: CASGVGGGSSYEQYF. CDR3 DNA sequence: TGTGCCAGCGGCGTAGGGGGGGGGAGCTCCTACGAGCAGTACTTC. V is TRBV5-4 and J is TRBJ2-7, with D maybe TRBD2 (7 bases). This CDR3 has 15 amino acids. The V end was cut by 7 bases, the J end by 0 bases, with 17 bases between. Germline CDR1 and CDR2: SGHNT and YYREEE (reference sequence).

The V call is TRBV11-2, the J call TRBJ2-1; D not resolved. The germline CDR1 and CDR2 sequences are SGHAT and FQNNGV. The CDR3 covers 15 residues. Trimming cost V 1 base and J 3 bases, with 10 bases left between them. The DNA of the CDR3 is TGTGCCAGCAGCTTAGGGGTAGGGAACTACAATGAGCAGTTCTTC. It encodes CASSLGVGNYNEQFF.

The chain recombines TRBV9 with TRBJ2-1, with 16 bases that match TRBD2. CDR1 is SGDLS, CDR2 YYNGEE, per germline. The CDR3 is made up of 18 amino acids. V was pared by 4 bases and J by 6 bases, with 10 bases of the junction left unmatched. The CDR3 spells CASSLGLAGGKLANEQFF. The CDR3 DNA sequence: TGTGCCAGCAGCCTGGGACTAGCGGGAGGGAAATTGGCCAATGAGCAGTTCTTC.

The chain links TRBV13 to TRBJ1-2; TRBD1 might be the D (6 bases). The V gene's germline CDR1 is PRHDT and CDR2 FYEKMQ (reference sequence). Trimming shortened V by 2 bases and J by 7 bases, and 17 bases separated the two germline ends. The CDR3 contains 15 residues. In nucleotides, the CDR3 is TGTGCCAGCAGCTTACGCGGGGGCGCAAGGGGTGGCTACACCTTC. This translates into CASSLRGGARGGYTF.

The rearrangement uses TRBV3-1 (or the pseudogene TRBV3-2) and TRBJ2-7; D possibly matches TRBD1 or TRBD2 (5 bases each). Germline lookup yields CDR1 LGHDT and CDR2 YNNKEL (reference sequence). V shed 0 bases and J shed 2 bases, with 17 bases lying between them. The CDR3 is made up of 17 amino acids. The CDR3 sequence is CASSQDRGAGSAYEQYF. DNA for the CDR3: TGTGCCAGCAGCCAAGATAGGGGTGCGGGCAGTGCCTACGAGCAGTACTTC.

This chain links TRBV4-1 with TRBJ2-3, with 11 bases identical to TRBD2. Trimming at V came to 4 bases and at J to 2 bases, leaving 5 bases not matched to a gene. The CDR3 has 16 residues. CDR1 is MGHRA, CDR2 YSYEKL, per germline. In DNA, the CDR3 is TGCGCCAGCAGCCTAGAACTAGCGGGAGTCACAGATACGCAGTATTTT. Translating it yields CASSLELAGVTDTQYF.